One and the same sample provided the 22 T cell receptor beta chains below, sequenced in a study of blood T cell repertoires in COVID-19 (dated by TCRdb to the early 2020s). The library was obtained by the immunoSEQ multiplex PCR assay. TCRdb re-hosts the immuneACCESS table, in-frame sequences only. Its copies lack some clones; in the studies checked, an unresolved V gene accounts for under half of them, and the cause for the rest is not known. This sample lists roughly 260,000 clones; 80% to 90% were detected once. Around 3.3% of the sample goes to the ten largest clones. Source material: PBMCs or T cells enriched from blood (not recorded which). The receptors come from a woman aged 40 to 50 who had been exposed to COVID-19.

This clone was recorded once. The chain is built from TRBV30 and TRBJ2-7; D is possibly TRBD2 (6 bases). The CDR3 sequence is 15 residues long. V lost 3 bases and J lost 3, with 18 bases in between. The germline V gene has CDR1 GTSNPN and CDR2 SVGIG (reference sequence). CDR3 nucleotides: TGTGCCTGGAGCGGGGGAGCCACTGATATCTACGAGCAGTACTTC. This sequence encodes CAWSGGATDIYEQYF.

The chain links TRBV25-1 to TRBJ2-1; D remains ambiguous. The V end lost 5 bases, the J end lost 6 bases, and 8 bases lay between the germline ends. CDR1 is MGHDK, CDR2 SYGVNS, per germline. CDR3 size: 12 residues. The CDR3 protein is CASSNRGNEQFF. The CDR3 nucleotides are TGTGCCAGCAGTAACCGCGGCAATGAGCAGTTCTTC.

The V and J genes are TRBV2 and TRBJ2-7, with D perhaps matching TRBD1 (8 bases). Trimming took off 0 bases at V and 12 bases at J, with 12 bases between the two ends. Per the germline V gene, CDR1 is SNHLY and CDR2 is FYNNEI. The CDR3 contains 12 residues. The CDR3 DNA follows: TGTGCCAGCAGTGAAGCGCGGGGGACAGGGTACTTC. It codes for CASSEARGTGYF. The complete variable domain, with remaining parts taken from reference TRBV2 and TRBJ2-7, reads EPEVTQTPSHQVTQMGQEVILRCVPISNHLYFYWYRQILGQKVEFLVSFYNNEISEKSEIFDDQFSVERPDGSNFTLKIRSTKLEDSAMYFCASSEARGTGYFGPGTRLTVT.

The chain is built from TRBV28 and TRBJ2-5; a weak D match, TRBD2 (6 bases). Germline V CDR1 and CDR2: MDHEN, SYDVKM. Trimming pared 1 base from V and 5 bases from J, leaving 17 bases between. This CDR3 comprises 16 residues. The CDR3 loop reads CASSLSQLPGGETQYF. CDR3 bases: TGTGCCAGCAGTTTATCCCAACTTCCTGGAGGGGAGACCCAGTACTTC.

For this clone: A much larger clone differs from this one at a single base, so this may be a read error. This chain connects TRBV2 to TRBJ1-1, with 9 positions matching TRBD1. Germline values: CDR1 SNHLY, CDR2 FYNNEI. CDR3 length: 13 amino acids. The trim removed 4 bases at V and 4 bases at J, leaving 1 base unmatched. CDR3 residues: CASSGQGGTEAFF. CDR3 in DNA: TGTGCCAGCAGTGGACAGGGGGGCACTGAAGCTTTCTTT.

The J gene is TRBJ2-5, the V gene TRBV3-1 (or the pseudogene TRBV3-2); D ambiguous. The CDR3 covers 15 residues. Between the trimmed V and J ends, which lost 0 bases and 1 base, there was a span of 9 bases. Germline CDR1 LGHDT, CDR2 YNNKEL (reference sequence). The CDR3, as DNA: TGTGCCAGCAGCCAAGAGTACGGTCTCCAAGAGACCCAGTACTTC. This gives the protein CASSQEYGLQETQYF.

V and J are TRBV12-3 or TRBV12-4 and TRBJ2-1; D is ambiguous. The CDR3 extends over 13 amino acids. Trimming pared 7 bases from V and 0 bases from J, leaving 7 bases between. CDR3 sequence (DNA): TGTGCCAGCACCTACAGCTCCTACAATGAGCAGTTCTTC. It codes for CASTYSSYNEQFF.

Only one count was recorded for this clone. The rearrangement links TRBV3-1 (or the pseudogene TRBV3-2) to TRBJ2-3; TRBD2 aligns across 12 bases. Germline trimming cut 6 bases from V and 0 bases from J; bases unmatched to any gene: 13. The germline CDR1 and CDR2 sequences are LGHDT and YNNKEL (reference sequence). This CDR3 comprises 19 residues. The CDR3 loop is CASSSGTSGGYTSTDTQYF. The CDR3 DNA is TGTGCCAGCAGTTCTGGTACTAGCGGGGGGTATACTAGCACAGATACGCAGTATTTT.

The gene calls are TRBV4-3 and TRBJ1-2; D is uncertain. Per the germline V gene, CDR1 is LGHNA and CDR2 is YSLEER. The CDR3 spans 16 residues. Trimming cost V 0 bases and J 4 bases, with 15 bases left between them. CDR3 in amino acids: CASSQDRTPILYGYTF. In DNA, the CDR3 is TGCGCCAGCAGCCAAGACAGGACTCCGATCCTCTATGGCTACACCTTC.

The chain recombines TRBV5-1 with TRBJ2-3; tentatively, D is TRBD1 (5 bases). Germline V gene data show CDR1 as SGHRS and CDR2 as YFSETQ. The ends were cut back, 6 bases at V and 4 bases at J, with 12 bases in the middle. The CDR3 loop spans 13 amino acids. CDR3 bases: TGCGCCAGCATGGCCCTAGGGGCAGATACGCAGTATTTT. Encoded protein: CASMALGADTQYF.

The chain recombines TRBV5-1 with TRBJ1-5, with D tentatively TRBD1 (5 bases). The CDR3 spans 16 residues. V was trimmed by 0 bases and J by 4 bases, leaving 14 bases between them. Germline lookup yields CDR1 SGHRS and CDR2 YFSETQ. As DNA, the CDR3 is TGCGCCAGCAGCTTGGACGGTTGGGGCGGAAATCAGCCCCAGCATTTT. Protein product: CASSLDGWGGNQPQHF.

The chain is built from TRBV19 and TRBJ1-5; 12 bases line up with TRBD1. Unmatched junction bases numbered 14, after V lost 6 bases and J lost 2 bases. This CDR3 has 19 amino acids. Per germline, CDR1 LNHDA and CDR2 SQIVND (reference sequence). The CDR3 DNA follows: TGTGCCAGTAGCCACGGGCGGGACAGGGGGCCGAGTGGCAATCAGCCCCAGCATTTT. Its protein is CASSHGRDRGPSGNQPQHF. The full variable domain, rest sourced from reference TRBV19 and TRBJ1-5, is DGGITQSPKYLFRKEGQNVTLSCEQNLNHDAMYWYRQDPGQGLRLIYYSQIVNDFQKGDIAEGYSVSREKKESFPLTVTSAQKNPTAFYLCASSHGRDRGPSGNQPQHFGDGTRLSIL.

The chain has TRBV14 and TRBJ2-7; 9 bases are shared with TRBD1. Germline V lookup: CDR1 SGHDN, CDR2 FVKESK. J was trimmed by 3 bases and V by 1 base; bases with no gene match: 4. There are 15 residues in the CDR3. CDR3 sequence reads: CASSQGGTGLYEQYF. CDR3 nucleotide sequence: TGTGCCAGCAGCCAAGGGGGGACAGGGCTCTACGAGCAGTACTTC.

This chain connects TRBV19 to TRBJ1-2; D gene unclear. V gave up 6 bases and J gave up 1 base, with 15 bases separating them. Germline values: CDR1 LNHDA, CDR2 SQIVND (reference sequence). This CDR3 spans 15 amino acids. Written as DNA, the CDR3 is TGTGCCAGTAGCCGGTCGAGTCCCTATAACTATGGCTACACCTTC. It codes for CASSRSSPYNYGYTF.

CDR3 DNA sequence: TGTGCTAGTGGTTTGGCCGGGACAGGGCAAGAGACCCAGTACTTC. Translating it yields CASGLAGTGQETQYF. The chain joins TRBV12-5 to TRBJ2-5; the match to TRBD1 covers 9 bases. CDR1 is LGHNT and CDR2 is FRNRAP in the germline V gene. The J segment lost 2 bases and the V segment lost 1 base, leaving 2 bases of the junction unmatched. This CDR3 spans 15 amino acids.

DNA for the CDR3: TGTGCCACCCAAACGGGACAGGGTTCTGGAAACACCATATATTTT. The encoded protein is CATQTGQGSGNTIYF. The chain recombines TRBV28 with TRBJ1-3, with 9 bases lining up with TRBD1. There are 15 residues in the CDR3. The trim removed 10 bases at V and 1 base at J, leaving 8 bases unmatched. Germline-derived CDR1 and CDR2 are MDHEN and SYDVKM.

About this clone: The CDR3 ends on some other residue instead of the conserved phenylalanine or tryptophan, so this is likely a read error. The DNA is left out, because the CDR3 cannot be placed on it with certainty; the CDR3 is given as TCRdb lists it. This chain joins TRBV21-1 and TRBJ1-1; no check of the table's D call, TRBD1, against the DNA was made. TRBV21-1 is a documented pseudogene. The CDR3 contains 10 residues when both ends are counted. The CDR3 protein is CASSKDSQFS.

This sequence joins TRBV6-5 and TRBJ1-2; 9 nucleotides line up with TRBD1. Germline V gives CDR1 MNHEY, CDR2 SVGAGI. The CDR3 length is 15 residues. V trimming: 5 bases; J trimming: 4 bases; junction bases outside the gene matches: 8. The chain's CDR3 is CASSQTGGNSYGYTF. The CDR3 DNA sequence: TGTGCCAGCAGTCAAACAGGGGGCAACTCCTATGGCTACACCTTC.

V usage is TRBV6-5 and J usage is TRBJ1-1; D gene ambiguous. V shed 5 bases and J shed 4 bases, with 8 bases lying between them. Germline CDR1 MNHEY, CDR2 SVGAGI. The CDR3 has 12 residues. CDR3 nucleotide sequence: TGTGCCAGCAGTACGAGGGCCACTGAAGCTTTCTTT. Encoded protein: CASSTRATEAFF.

This sequence joins TRBV10-1 and TRBJ2-1; 11 positions agree with TRBD1. Germline V gene data show CDR1 as WNHNN and CDR2 as SYGVQD (reference sequence). V dropped 7 bases and J dropped 8; count of bases not matched to a gene: 4. CDR3 length equals 13 residues. The CDR3 protein is CASKRTGGDEQFF. For the CDR3, the DNA is TGCGCCAGCAAGCGGACAGGGGGCGATGAGCAGTTCTTC.

The chain carries TRBV7-2 and TRBJ1-6; TRBD1 might be the D (6 bases). CDR1 is SGHTA and CDR2 is FQGNSA in the germline V gene. V dropped 0 bases and J dropped 8 bases, with 11 bases sitting between them. CDR3 size: 15 residues. The CDR3 region has the DNA TGTGCCAGCAGCTTAGCCGGGCAGGGGTATTCACCCCTCCACTTT. It yields the protein CASSLAGQGYSPLHF.

The gene calls are TRBV12-3 or TRBV12-4 and TRBJ1-1; D call uncertain. V lost 6 bases to trimming and J lost 5 bases, with 13 bases between them. This CDR3 has 13 amino acids. The chain's CDR3 is CASSQSLGTEAFF. DNA for the CDR3: TGTGCCAGCAGCCAATCCCTAGGTACTGAAGCTTTCTTT.